These T cell receptor beta chains were read from a single sample in a study of control samples from healthy donors and cancer patients. Using immunoSEQ multiplex PCR, the repertoire was profiled, and TCRdb retains in-frame clones only, with some absent. This sample has roughly 150,000 clones; around nine tenths occur once, and the top ten carry 4.9%. Material: blood. The source is a young man in good health. CDR3s include the opening cysteine and the closing phenylalanine or tryptophan. The D gene is left open where the match is weak. Rows give clone size only sometimes, using once, few, many, or a class for an expanded clone.

>TRBV6-5|-|-|TRBJ2-3
CASSYGGVRADTQYF
TGTGCCAGCAGTTACGGCGGGGTACGGGCAGATACGCAGTATTTT
>TRBV27|-|TRBD1|TRBJ2-7
CASSLRVTGGGSSYEQYF
TGTGCCAGCAGTTTAAGGGTGACAGGGGGGGGGAGCTCCTACGAGCAGTACTTC
>TRBV24-1|-|TRBD1|TRBJ2-1
CATSDPGQGGNEQFF
TGTGCCACCAGTGATCCGGGACAGGGAGGCAATGAGCAGTTCTTC
>TRBV18|-|TRBD1|TRBJ2-2
CASSPYGTGDLTGELFF
TGTGCCAGCTCACCGTACGGGACAGGGGACCTTACTGGGGAGCTGTTTTTT
>TRBV24-1|-|-|TRBJ2-1
CATSPGYNEQFF
TGTGCCACCTCACCAGGATACAATGAGCAGTTCTTC
>TRBV19|-|-|TRBJ2-7
CASKTRDTDEQYF
TGTGCCAGTAAGACGAGGGATACCGACGAGCAGTACTTC
>TRBV2|-|TRBD1|TRBJ1-5
CASRDEQGVNQPQHF
TGTGCCAGCAGGGATGAACAGGGGGTGAATCAGCCCCAGCATTTT
>TRBV7-3|-|TRBD2|TRBJ2-2
CASSFGGRKAGELFF
TGTGCCAGCAGCTTCGGCGGGAGAAAGGCCGGGGAGCTGTTTTTT
>TRBV6-5|few|-|TRBJ2-7
CASSSSPDSSYEQYF
TGTGCCAGCAGTTCATCACCTGACAGTTCCTACGAGCAGTACTTC
>TRBV7-7|once|-|TRBJ2-5
CASSMGGGETQYF
TGTGCTAGCAGCATGGGTGGGGGGGAGACCCAGTACTTC
>TRBV12-3/TRBV12-4|-|-|TRBJ2-1
CASSQRRGHEQFF
TGTGCCAGCAGCCAACGCAGGGGCCATGAGCAGTTCTTC
>TRBV4-1|once|-|TRBJ2-7
CASSTSGTVSYEQYF
TGCGCCAGCAGCACCTCCGGGACGGTATCCTACGAGCAGTACTTC
>TRBV9|-|-|TRBJ2-2
CASSVAKGSGTGELFF
TGTGCCAGCAGTGTAGCAAAAGGTAGCGGCACCGGGGAGCTGTTTTTT
>TRBV29-1|-|TRBD1|TRBJ2-7
CSVSLTGIGYEQYF
TGCAGCGTTAGCCTGACAGGGATCGGGTACGAGCAGTACTTC
>TRBV27|-|-|TRBJ2-1
CASSWDHYNEQFF
TGTGCCAGCAGTTGGGACCATTACAATGAGCAGTTCTTC
>TRBV9|-|TRBD1|TRBJ1-2
CASSVGGTGAYGYTF
TGTGCCAGCAGCGTAGGGGGGACAGGGGCCTATGGCTACACCTTC
>TRBV12-3/TRBV12-4|-|-|TRBJ1-2
CASTLPSGYTF
TGTGCCAGCACCTTGCCCTCGGGCTACACCTTC
>TRBV11-2|-|-|TRBJ2-7
CASSFVGDGEQYF
TGTGCCAGCAGCTTCGTCGGGGACGGCGAGCAGTACTTC
>TRBV3-1/TRBV3-2|-|-|TRBJ1-4
CASSQVGEGAHEKLFF
TGTGCCAGCAGCCAAGTTGGGGAAGGGGCGCATGAAAAACTGTTTTTT
>TRBV11-2|-|-|TRBJ2-1
CASSLVRGGNEQFF
TGTGCCAGCAGCTTAGTTAGAGGAGGCAATGAGCAGTTCTTC
>TRBV30|few|TRBD2|TRBJ2-7
CAWTWGGRANEQYF
TGTGCCTGGACGTGGGGCGGGAGGGCAAACGAGCAGTACTTC
>TRBV21-1|-|-|TRBJ1-5
CASSKGGCCQPQHF
TGTGCCAGCAGCAAAGGGGGCTGTTGTCAGCCCCAGCATTTT
>TRBV5-4|-|-|TRBJ2-7
CASSKPRDTQYYF
TGTGCCAGCAGTAAGCCCCGGGACACCCAATATTACTTC
>TRBV25-1|-|-|TRBJ1-2
CASSVGYGYTF
TGTGCCAGCAGTGTAGGGTATGGCTACACCTTC
>TRBV9|-|TRBD1|TRBJ1-1
CASSGGGQGTPEAFF
TGTGCCAGCAGCGGGGGAGGACAGGGGACCCCTGAAGCTTTCTTT
>TRBV2|-|TRBD1|TRBJ2-5
CAKDRGRETQYF
TGTGCCAAGGACAGGGGGCGAGAGACCCAGTACTTC
>TRBV5-6|few|-|TRBJ2-7
CASSLVSRGAGTYEQYF
TGTGCCAGCAGCTTGGTCTCCCGTGGGGCAGGTACCTACGAGCAGTACTTC
>TRBV10-2|-|-|TRBJ2-1
CASSEGIEFTNEQFF
TGCGCCAGCAGTGAGGGGATAGAGTTCACCAATGAGCAGTTCTTC
>TRBV27|-|-|TRBJ1-1
CASSPGRDTEAFF
TGTGCCAGCAGCCCGGGACGGGACACTGAAGCTTTCTTT
>TRBV7-3|-|TRBD1|TRBJ1-6
CASSSTGGRNSPLHF
TGTGCCAGCAGCTCGACAGGGGGCAGGAATTCACCCCTCCACTTT
>TRBV27|-|-|TRBJ2-3
CASSVGMVTDTQYF
TGTGCCAGCAGTGTAGGGATGGTCACAGATACGCAGTATTTT
>TRBV3-1/TRBV3-2|-|TRBD1|TRBJ2-7
CASSETGAYEQYF
TGTGCCAGCAGCGAAACAGGGGCTTACGAGCAGTACTTC
>TRBV15|-|-|TRBJ2-3
CATSRAGDTDTQYF
TGTGCCACCAGCAGAGCCGGGGACACAGATACGCAGTATTTT
>TRBV6-5|-|-|TRBJ1-2
CASSYSTGGGYTF
TGTGCCAGCAGTTACTCGACGGGGGGAGGCTACACCTTC
>TRBV5-4|few|-|TRBJ1-6
CASSLGGTPLHF
TGTGCCAGCAGCTTAGGGGGTACACCCCTCCACTTT
>TRBV7-2|-|TRBD2|TRBJ2-1
CASSSGLAGSQFF
TGTGCCAGCAGCTCAGGACTAGCGGGGTCCCAGTTCTTC
>TRBV6-4|-|-|TRBJ1-2
CASSSGLNYGYTF
TGTGCCAGCAGCTCGGGACTGAACTATGGCTACACCTTC
>TRBV18|-|-|TRBJ2-7
CASSPPERYEQYF
TGTGCCAGCTCACCACCAGAGCGCTACGAGCAGTACTTC
>TRBV11-2|-|-|TRBJ1-1
CASIGSYTEAFF
TGTGCCAGCATAGGGAGTTACACTGAAGCTTTCTTT
>TRBV7-8|-|-|TRBJ2-7
CASSLRGESSYEQYF
TGTGCCAGCAGCTTAAGGGGCGAAAGCTCCTACGAGCAGTACTTC
>TRBV12-5|-|-|TRBJ2-1
CASGFHGAGADEQFF
TGTGCTAGTGGTTTTCACGGGGCGGGGGCGGATGAGCAGTTCTTC
>TRBV6-5|few|-|TRBJ1-1
CASLEARDTEAFF
TGTGCCAGCCTTGAGGCCAGGGACACTGAAGCTTTCTTT
>TRBV7-2|-|-|TRBJ1-2
CASSLDGKYGYTF
TGTGCCAGCAGCTTAGACGGAAAATACGGCTACACCTTC
>TRBV12-3/TRBV12-4|-|-|TRBJ1-1
CASSLVPREKAFF
TGTGCCAGCAGTTTAGTACCCAGGGAGAAAGCTTTCTTT
>TRBV7-2|once|-|TRBJ2-7
CASSLGTAYEQYF
TGTGCCAGCAGCTTAGGGACTGCCTACGAGCAGTACTTC
>TRBV7-2|-|TRBD2|TRBJ2-3
CASSLAGTSGSTDTQYF
TGTGCCAGCAGCTTAGCCGGGACTAGCGGAAGCACAGATACGCAGTATTTT
>TRBV6-2/TRBV6-3|few|-|TRBJ1-2
CASSPTTVGYGYTF
TGTGCCAGCAGCCCAACGACAGTGGGGTATGGCTACACCTTC
>TRBV19|once|-|TRBJ2-1
CASTPTASSYNEQFF
TGTGCCAGTACCCCGACTGCTTCCTCCTACAATGAGCAGTTCTTC
>TRBV9|-|TRBD1|TRBJ2-2
CASSGPDRAYGELFF
TGTGCCAGCAGCGGCCCGGACAGGGCATACGGGGAGCTGTTTTTT
>TRBV29-1|-|-|TRBJ2-3
CSGRRGVKLDTQYF
TGCAGCGGGAGGAGAGGGGTAAAATTGGATACGCAGTATTTT
>TRBV25-1|-|-|TRBJ2-1
CASRGGGLYNEQFF
TGTGCCAGCAGAGGGGGTGGACTATACAATGAGCAGTTCTTC
>TRBV9|-|-|TRBJ2-2
CASSVDQRTNTGELFF
TGTGCCAGCAGCGTAGATCAGCGAACGAACACCGGGGAGCTGTTTTTT
>TRBV14|-|-|TRBJ2-7
CASSQGTRYEQYF
TGTGCCAGCAGCCAAGGAACCCGGTACGAGCAGTACTTC